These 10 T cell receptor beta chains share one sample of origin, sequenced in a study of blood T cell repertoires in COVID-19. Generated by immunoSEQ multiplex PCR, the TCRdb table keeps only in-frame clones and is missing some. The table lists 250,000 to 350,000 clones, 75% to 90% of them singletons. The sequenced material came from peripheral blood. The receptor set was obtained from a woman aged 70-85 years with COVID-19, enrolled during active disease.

This CDR3 reads CASSLGPRHEQYF. The CDR3, as DNA: TGTGCCAGCAGCTTAGGGCCTCGTCACGAGCAGTACTTC. The chain links TRBV11-3 to TRBJ2-7; no clear D. Trimming stripped 1 base from V and 5 bases from J, with 9 bases between. Germline CDR1 SGHNT, CDR2 YENEEA. There are 13 residues in the CDR3.

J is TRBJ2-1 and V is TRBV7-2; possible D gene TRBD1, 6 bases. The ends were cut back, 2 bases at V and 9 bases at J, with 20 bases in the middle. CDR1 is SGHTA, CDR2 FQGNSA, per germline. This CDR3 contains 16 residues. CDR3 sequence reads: CASSLRKNWGRSEQFF. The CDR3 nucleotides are TGTGCCAGCAGCTTAAGAAAGAATTGGGGGCGGAGTGAGCAGTTCTTC. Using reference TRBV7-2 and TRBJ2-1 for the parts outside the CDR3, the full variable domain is GAGVSQSPSNKVTEKGKDVELRCDPISGHTALYWYRQSLGQGLEFLIYFQGNSAPDKSGLPSDRFSAERTGGSVSTLTIQRTQQEDSAVYLCASSLRKNWGRSEQFFGPGTRLTVL.

The CDR3 loop reads CASSRDRDSYGYTF. The CDR3 coding sequence is TGTGCCAGCAGCCGGGACAGGGATAGCTATGGCTACACCTTC. The rearrangement joins TRBV27 to TRBJ1-2; 9 bases agree with TRBD1. This CDR3 comprises 14 residues. CDR1 and CDR2 (germline): MNHEY, SMNVEV (reference sequence). Losses at the gene ends were 6 bases for V and 4 bases for J; bases not matched to a gene: 6.

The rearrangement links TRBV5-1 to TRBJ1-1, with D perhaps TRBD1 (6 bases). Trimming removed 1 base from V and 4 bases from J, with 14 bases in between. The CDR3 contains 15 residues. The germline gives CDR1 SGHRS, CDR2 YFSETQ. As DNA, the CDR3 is TGCGCCAGCAGCTTGTACGGGGGGCAAGGCACTGAAGCTTTCTTT. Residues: CASSLYGGQGTEAFF.

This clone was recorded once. The CDR3 DNA is TGTGCCAGCTCAGGGGGGGTGGACACTGAAGCTTTCTTT. Its translation is CASSGGVDTEAFF. The rearrangement joins TRBV18 to TRBJ1-1, with D possibly TRBD1 on 5 matching bases. Germline V gene data show CDR1 as KGHSH and CDR2 as LQKENI. Trimming removed 5 bases from V and 3 bases from J, with 10 bases in between. CDR3 length: 13 amino acids.

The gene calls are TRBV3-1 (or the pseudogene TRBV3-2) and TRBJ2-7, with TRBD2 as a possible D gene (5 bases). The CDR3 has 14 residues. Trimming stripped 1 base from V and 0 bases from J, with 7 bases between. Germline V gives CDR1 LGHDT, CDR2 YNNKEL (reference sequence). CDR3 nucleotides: TGTGCCAGCAGCCAAGTTCGGGACTCCTACGAGCAGTACTTC. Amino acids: CASSQVRDSYEQYF.

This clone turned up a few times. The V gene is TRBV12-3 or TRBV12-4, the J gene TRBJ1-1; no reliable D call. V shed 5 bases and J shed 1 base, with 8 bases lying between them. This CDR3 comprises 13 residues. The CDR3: CASSPGWNTEAFF. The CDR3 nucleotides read TGTGCCAGCAGTCCCGGGTGGAACACTGAAGCTTTCTTT.

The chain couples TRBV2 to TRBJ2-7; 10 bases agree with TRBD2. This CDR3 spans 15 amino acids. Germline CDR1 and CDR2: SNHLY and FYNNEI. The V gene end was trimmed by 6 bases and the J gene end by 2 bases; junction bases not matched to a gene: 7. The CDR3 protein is CASSVSGGEAYEQYF. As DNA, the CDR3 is TGTGCCAGCAGCGTAAGCGGGGGGGAAGCCTACGAGCAGTACTTC. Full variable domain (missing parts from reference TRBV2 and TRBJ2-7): EPEVTQTPSHQVTQMGQEVILRCVPISNHLYFYWYRQILGQKVEFLVSFYNNEISEKSEIFDDQFSVERPDGSNFTLKIRSTKLEDSAMYFCASSVSGGEAYEQYFGPGTRLTVT.

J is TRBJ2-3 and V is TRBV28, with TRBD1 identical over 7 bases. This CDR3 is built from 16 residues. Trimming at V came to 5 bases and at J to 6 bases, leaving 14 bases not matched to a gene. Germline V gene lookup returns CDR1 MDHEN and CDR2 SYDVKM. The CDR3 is CASSKKGQWFSDTQYF. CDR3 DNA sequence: TGTGCCAGCAGTAAAAAGGGACAGTGGTTTTCGGATACGCAGTATTTT.

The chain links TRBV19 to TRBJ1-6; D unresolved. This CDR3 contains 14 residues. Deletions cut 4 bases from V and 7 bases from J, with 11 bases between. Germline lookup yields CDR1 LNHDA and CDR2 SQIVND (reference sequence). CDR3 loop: CASSKLEKNSPLHF. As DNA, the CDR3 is TGTGCCAGTAGTAAACTCGAAAAGAATTCACCCCTCCACTTT.